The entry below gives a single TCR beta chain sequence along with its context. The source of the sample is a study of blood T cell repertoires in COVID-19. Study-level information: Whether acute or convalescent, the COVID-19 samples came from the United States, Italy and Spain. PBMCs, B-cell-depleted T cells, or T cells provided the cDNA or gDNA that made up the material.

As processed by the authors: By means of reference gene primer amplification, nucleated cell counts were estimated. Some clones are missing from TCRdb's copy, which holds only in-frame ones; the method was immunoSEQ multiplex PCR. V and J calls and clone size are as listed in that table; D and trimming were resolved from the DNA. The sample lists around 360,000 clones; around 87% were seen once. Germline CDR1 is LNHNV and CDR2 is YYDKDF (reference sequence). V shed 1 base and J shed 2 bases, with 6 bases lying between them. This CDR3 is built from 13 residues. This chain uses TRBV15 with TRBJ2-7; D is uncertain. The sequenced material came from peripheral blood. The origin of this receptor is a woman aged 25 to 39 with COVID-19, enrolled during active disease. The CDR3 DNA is TGTGCCACCAGCAGAGCGAGGACCTACGAGCAGTACTTC. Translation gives CATSRARTYEQYF.